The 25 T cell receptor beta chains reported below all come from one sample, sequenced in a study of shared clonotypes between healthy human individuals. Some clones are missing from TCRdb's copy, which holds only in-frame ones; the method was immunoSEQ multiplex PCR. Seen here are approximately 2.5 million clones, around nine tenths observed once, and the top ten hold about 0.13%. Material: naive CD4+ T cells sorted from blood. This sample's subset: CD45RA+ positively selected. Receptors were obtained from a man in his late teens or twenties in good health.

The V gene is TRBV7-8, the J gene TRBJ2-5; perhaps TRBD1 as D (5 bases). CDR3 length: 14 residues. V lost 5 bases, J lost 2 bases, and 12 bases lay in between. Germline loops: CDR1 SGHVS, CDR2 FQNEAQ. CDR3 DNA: TGTGCCAGCAGCGCAGGGAACGGGCAAGAGACCCAGTACTTC. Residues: CASSAGNGQETQYF.

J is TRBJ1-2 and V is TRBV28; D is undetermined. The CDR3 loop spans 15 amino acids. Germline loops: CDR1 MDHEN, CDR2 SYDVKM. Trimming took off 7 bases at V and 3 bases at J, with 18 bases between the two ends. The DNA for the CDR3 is TGTGCCAGCAAAGGGCCGACTGGGCGGCACTATGGCTACACCTTC. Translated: CASKGPTGRHYGYTF.

The CDR3: CASLDRGLPYQPQHF. The CDR3 region has the DNA TGTGCCAGCCTAGACAGGGGGCTCCCCTATCAGCCCCAGCATTTT. This chain links TRBV28 with TRBJ1-5; 10 nucleotides align to TRBD1. Trimming took 8 bases from V and 5 from J; bases not matched to a gene: 9. Germline V lookup: CDR1 MDHEN, CDR2 SYDVKM. The CDR3 spans 15 residues. Full variable domain (missing parts from reference TRBV28 and TRBJ1-5): DVKVTQSSRYLVKRTGEKVFLECVQDMDHENMFWYRQDPGLGLRLIYFSYDVKMKEKGDIPEGYSVSREKKERFSLILESASTNQTSMYLCASLDRGLPYQPQHFGDGTRLSIL.

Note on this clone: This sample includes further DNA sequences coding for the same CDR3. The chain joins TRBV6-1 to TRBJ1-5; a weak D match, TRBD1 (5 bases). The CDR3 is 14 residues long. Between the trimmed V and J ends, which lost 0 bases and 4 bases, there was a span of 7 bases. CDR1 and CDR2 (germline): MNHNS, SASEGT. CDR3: CASSEAGDNQPQHF. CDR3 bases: TGTGCCAGCAGTGAAGCAGGGGATAATCAGCCCCAGCATTTT.

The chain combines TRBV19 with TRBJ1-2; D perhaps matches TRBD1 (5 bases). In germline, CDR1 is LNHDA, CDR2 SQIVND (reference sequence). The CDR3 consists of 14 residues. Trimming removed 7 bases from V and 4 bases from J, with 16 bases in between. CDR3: CASNGDRRSYGYTF. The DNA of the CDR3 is TGTGCCAGTAATGGGGACCGTCGGTCCTATGGCTACACCTTC.

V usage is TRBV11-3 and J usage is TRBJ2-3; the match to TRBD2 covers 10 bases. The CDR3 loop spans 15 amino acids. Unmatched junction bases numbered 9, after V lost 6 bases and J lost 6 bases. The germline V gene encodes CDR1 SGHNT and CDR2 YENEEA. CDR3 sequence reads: CASSPGTSASDTQYF. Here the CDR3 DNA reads TGTGCCAGCAGTCCCGGGACTAGCGCCTCTGATACGCAGTATTTT.

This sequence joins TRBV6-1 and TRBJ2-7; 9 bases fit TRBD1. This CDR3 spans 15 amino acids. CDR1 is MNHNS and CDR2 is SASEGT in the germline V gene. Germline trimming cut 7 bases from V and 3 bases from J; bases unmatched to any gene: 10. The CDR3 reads CASNPGQGYYYEQYF. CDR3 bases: TGTGCCAGCAATCCTGGACAGGGGTATTACTACGAGCAGTACTTC.

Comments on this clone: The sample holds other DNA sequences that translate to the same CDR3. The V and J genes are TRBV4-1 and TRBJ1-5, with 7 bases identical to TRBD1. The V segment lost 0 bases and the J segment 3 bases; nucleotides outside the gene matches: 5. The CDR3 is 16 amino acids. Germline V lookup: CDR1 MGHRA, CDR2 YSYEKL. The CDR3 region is CASSQEGGGTNQPQHF. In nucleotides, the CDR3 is TGCGCCAGCAGCCAAGAAGGAGGGGGCACCAATCAGCCCCAGCATTTT.

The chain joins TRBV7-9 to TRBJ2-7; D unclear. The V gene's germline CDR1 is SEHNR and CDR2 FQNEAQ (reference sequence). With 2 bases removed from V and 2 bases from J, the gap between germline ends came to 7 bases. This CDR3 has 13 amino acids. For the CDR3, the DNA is TGTGCCAGCAGCTTAAGGTTGGCCTACGAGCAGTACTTC. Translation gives CASSLRLAYEQYF.

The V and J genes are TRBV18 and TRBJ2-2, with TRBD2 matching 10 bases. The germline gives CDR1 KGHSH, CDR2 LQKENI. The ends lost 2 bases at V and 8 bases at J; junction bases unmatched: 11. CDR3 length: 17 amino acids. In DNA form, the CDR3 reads TGTGCCAGCTCACCATCTATCGGGACTAGCGCCTTTGGGGAGCTGTTTTTT. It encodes CASSPSIGTSAFGELFF.

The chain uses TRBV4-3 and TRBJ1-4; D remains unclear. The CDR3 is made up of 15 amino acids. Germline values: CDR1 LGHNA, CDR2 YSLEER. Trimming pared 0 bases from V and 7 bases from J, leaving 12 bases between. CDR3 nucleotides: TGCGCCAGCAGCCAAGATCCTGGGCCCGGTGAAAAACTGTTTTTT. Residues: CASSQDPGPGEKLFF.

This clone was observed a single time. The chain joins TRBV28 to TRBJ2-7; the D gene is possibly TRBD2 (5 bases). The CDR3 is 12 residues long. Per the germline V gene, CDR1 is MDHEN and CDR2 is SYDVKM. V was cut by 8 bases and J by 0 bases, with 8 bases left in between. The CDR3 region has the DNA TGTGCCAGCGGGCGGGTCTCCTACGAGCAGTACTTC. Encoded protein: CASGRVSYEQYF.

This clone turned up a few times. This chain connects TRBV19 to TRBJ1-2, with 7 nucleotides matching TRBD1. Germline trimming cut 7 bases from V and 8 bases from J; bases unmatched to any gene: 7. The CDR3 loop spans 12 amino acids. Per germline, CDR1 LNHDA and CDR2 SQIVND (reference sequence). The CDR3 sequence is CASTEQGNGYTF. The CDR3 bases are TGTGCCAGTACTGAACAGGGGAACGGCTACACCTTC. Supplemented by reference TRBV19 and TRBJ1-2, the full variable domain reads DGGITQSPKYLFRKEGQNVTLSCEQNLNHDAMYWYRQDPGQGLRLIYYSQIVNDFQKGDIAEGYSVSREKKESFPLTVTSAQKNPTAFYLCASTEQGNGYTFGSGTRLTVV.

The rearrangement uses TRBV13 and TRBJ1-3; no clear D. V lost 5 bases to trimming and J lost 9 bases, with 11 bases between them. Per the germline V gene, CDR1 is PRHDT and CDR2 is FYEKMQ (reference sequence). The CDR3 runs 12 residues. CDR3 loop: CASSLRLGTIYF. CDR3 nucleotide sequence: TGTGCCAGCAGCCTTCGACTGGGCACCATATATTTT. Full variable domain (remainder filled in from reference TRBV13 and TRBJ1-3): AAGVIQSPRHLIKEKRETATLKCYPIPRHDTVYWYQQGPGQDPQFLISFYEKMQSDKGSIPDRFSAQQFSDYHSELNMSSLELGDSALYFCASSLRLGTIYFGEGSWLTVV.

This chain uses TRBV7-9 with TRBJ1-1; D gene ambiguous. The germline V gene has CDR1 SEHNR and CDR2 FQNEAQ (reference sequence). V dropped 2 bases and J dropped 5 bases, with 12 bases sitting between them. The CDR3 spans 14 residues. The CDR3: CASSLYGAETEAFF. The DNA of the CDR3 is TGTGCCAGCAGCTTATACGGTGCGGAAACTGAAGCTTTCTTT. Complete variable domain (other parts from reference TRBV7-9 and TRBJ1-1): DTGVSQNPRHKITKRGQNVTFRCDPISEHNRLYWYRQTLGQGPEFLTYFQNEAQLEKSRLLSDRFSAERPKGSFSTLEIQRTEQGDSAMYLCASSLYGAETEAFFGQGTRLTVV.

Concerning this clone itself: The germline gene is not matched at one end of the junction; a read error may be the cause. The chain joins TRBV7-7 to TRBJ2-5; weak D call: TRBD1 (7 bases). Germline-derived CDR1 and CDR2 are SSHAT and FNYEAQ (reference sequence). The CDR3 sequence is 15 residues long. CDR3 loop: CASSLAGTARETQYF. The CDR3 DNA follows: TGTGCTAGCAGCTTGGCGGGGACAGCCCGGGAGACCCAGTACTTC.

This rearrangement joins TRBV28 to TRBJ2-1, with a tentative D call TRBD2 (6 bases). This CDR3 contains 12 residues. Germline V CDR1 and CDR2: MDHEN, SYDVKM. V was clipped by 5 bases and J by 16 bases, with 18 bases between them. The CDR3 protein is CASSTRLEHDFF. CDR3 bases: TGTGCCAGCAGTACCCGACTAGAGCACGATTTCTTC. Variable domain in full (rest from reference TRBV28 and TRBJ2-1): DVKVTQSSRYLVKRTGEKVFLECVQDMDHENMFWYRQDPGLGLRLIYFSYDVKMKEKGDIPEGYSVSREKKERFSLILESASTNQTSMYLCASSTRLEHDFFGPGTRLTVL.

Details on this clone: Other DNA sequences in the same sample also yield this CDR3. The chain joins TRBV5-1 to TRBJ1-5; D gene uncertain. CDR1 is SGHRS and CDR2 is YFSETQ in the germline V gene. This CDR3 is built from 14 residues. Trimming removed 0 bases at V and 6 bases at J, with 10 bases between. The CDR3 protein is CASSLAGAGQPQHF. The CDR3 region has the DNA TGCGCCAGCAGCTTGGCCGGCGCTGGTCAGCCCCAGCATTTT.

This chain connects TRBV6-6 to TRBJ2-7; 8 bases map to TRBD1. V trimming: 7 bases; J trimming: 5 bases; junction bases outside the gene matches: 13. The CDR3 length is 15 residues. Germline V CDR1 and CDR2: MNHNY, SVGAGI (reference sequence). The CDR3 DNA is TGTGCCAGCACCTCCGACAGGGGAAAAGTCCACGAGCAGTACTTC. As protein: CASTSDRGKVHEQYF.

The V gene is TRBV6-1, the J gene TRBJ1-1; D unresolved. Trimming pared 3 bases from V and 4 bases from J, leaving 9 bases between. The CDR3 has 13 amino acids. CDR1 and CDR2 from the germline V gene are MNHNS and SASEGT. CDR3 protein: CASSDRRTTEAFF. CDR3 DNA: TGTGCCAGCAGTGACAGGAGAACCACTGAAGCTTTCTTT.

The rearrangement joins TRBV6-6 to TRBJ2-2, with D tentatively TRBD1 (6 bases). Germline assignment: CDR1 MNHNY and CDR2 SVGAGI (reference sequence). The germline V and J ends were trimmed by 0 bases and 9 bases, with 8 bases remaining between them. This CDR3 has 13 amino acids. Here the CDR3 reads CASSYSRGWELFF. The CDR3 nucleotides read TGTGCCAGCAGTTACTCGAGGGGGTGGGAGCTGTTTTTT.

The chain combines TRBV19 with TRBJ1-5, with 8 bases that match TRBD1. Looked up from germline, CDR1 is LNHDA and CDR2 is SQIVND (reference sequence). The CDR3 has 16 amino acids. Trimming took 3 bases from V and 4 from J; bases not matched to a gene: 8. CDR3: CASSIKSGGGNQPQHF. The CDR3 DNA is TGTGCCAGTAGTATCAAATCAGGGGGCGGGAATCAGCCCCAGCATTTT.

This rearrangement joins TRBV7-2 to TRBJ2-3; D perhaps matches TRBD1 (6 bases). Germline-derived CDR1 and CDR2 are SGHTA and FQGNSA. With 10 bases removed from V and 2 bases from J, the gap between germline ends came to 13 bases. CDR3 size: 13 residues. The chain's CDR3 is CATKQGPTDTQYF. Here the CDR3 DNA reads TGTGCCACCAAACAGGGCCCCACAGATACGCAGTATTTT. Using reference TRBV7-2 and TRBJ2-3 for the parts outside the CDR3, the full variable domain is GAGVSQSPSNKVTEKGKDVELRCDPISGHTALYWYRQSLGQGLEFLIYFQGNSAPDKSGLPSDRFSAERTGGSVSTLTIQRTQQEDSAVYLCATKQGPTDTQYFGPGTRLTVL.

CDR3 in DNA: TGTGCCAGCAGTGAATTTGAGGGGTATAGCAATCAGCCCCAGCATTTT. This codes for CASSEFEGYSNQPQHF. V usage is TRBV6-1 and J usage is TRBJ1-5, with a weak D call TRBD1 (5 bases). With 2 bases removed from V and 0 bases from J, the gap between germline ends came to 11 bases. CDR1 is MNHNS, CDR2 SASEGT, per germline. The CDR3 has 16 amino acids.

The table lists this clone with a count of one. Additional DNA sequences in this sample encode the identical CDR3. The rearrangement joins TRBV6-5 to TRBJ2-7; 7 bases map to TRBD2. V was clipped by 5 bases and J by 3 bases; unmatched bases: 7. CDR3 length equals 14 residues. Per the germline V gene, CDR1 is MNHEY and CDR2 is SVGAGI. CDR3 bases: TGTGCCAGCAGTCCTCCGACTAGCAGCTACGAGCAGTACTTC. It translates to CASSPPTSSYEQYF.